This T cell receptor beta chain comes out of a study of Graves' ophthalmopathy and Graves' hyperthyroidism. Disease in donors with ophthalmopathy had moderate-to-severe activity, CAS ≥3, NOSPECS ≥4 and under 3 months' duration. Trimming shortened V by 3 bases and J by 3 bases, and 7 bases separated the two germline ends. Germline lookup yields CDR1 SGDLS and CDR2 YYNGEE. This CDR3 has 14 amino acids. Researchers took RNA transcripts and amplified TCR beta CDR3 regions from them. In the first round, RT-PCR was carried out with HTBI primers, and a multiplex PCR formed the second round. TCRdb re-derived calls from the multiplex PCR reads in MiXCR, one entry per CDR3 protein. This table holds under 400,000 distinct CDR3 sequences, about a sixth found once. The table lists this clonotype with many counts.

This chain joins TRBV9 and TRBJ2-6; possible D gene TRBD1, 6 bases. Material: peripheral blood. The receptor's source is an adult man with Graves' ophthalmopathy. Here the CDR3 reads CASSETGGANVLTF. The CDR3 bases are TGTGCCAGCAGCGAGACAGGTGGGGCCAACGTCCTGACTTTC.